A single sample gave rise to the 26 T cell receptor beta chains below, sequenced in a study of blood T cell repertoires in COVID-19. The table came from immunoSEQ multiplex PCR; TCRdb's copy has only in-frame clones and leaves some out. The table lists approximately 290,000 clones, about 89% of them singletons. The source material was peripheral blood. All receptors come from a man aged 25-45 years with acute or convalescent COVID-19.

The rearrangement joins TRBV18 to TRBJ1-2; unclear D gene. V dropped 2 bases and J dropped 3 bases, with 7 bases sitting between them. The CDR3 is made up of 13 amino acids. Per germline, CDR1 KGHSH and CDR2 LQKENI. As DNA, the CDR3 is TGTGCCAGCTCACCAAAGCAGGACTATGGCTACACCTTC. Translation: CASSPKQDYGYTF.

This rearrangement joins TRBV18 to TRBJ2-3, with a tentative D call TRBD1 (6 bases). This CDR3 contains 14 residues. The V end lost 0 bases, the J end lost 4 bases, and 8 bases lay between the germline ends. Germline CDR1 and CDR2: KGHSH and LQKENI. The CDR3 sequence is CASSPPAGADTQYF. The CDR3 bases are TGTGCCAGCTCACCACCGGCAGGGGCAGATACGCAGTATTTT.

This chain joins TRBV6-2 or TRBV6-3 and TRBJ2-3; 11 bases match TRBD2. CDR1 and CDR2 from the germline V gene are MNHEY and SVGEGT. The CDR3 runs to 18 residues. J lost 0 bases, V lost 6 bases, and 11 bases had no gene match. Here the CDR3 reads CASSNRLAGFSSTDTQYF. CDR3 in DNA: TGTGCCAGCAGCAATCGACTAGCGGGGTTCTCTAGCACAGATACGCAGTATTTT.

This clone turned up a few times. The gene calls are TRBV3-1 (or the pseudogene TRBV3-2) and TRBJ1-5, with D possibly TRBD1 on 6 matching bases. The CDR3 consists of 14 residues. CDR1 LGHDT and CDR2 YNNKEL come from the germline V gene (reference sequence). V was trimmed by 4 bases and J by 6 bases, leaving 13 bases between them. In nucleotides, the CDR3 is TGTGCCAGCAGCCGGGGGGCGGGAGGTCAGCCCCAGCATTTT. Its protein is CASSRGAGGQPQHF.

The chain recombines TRBV12-5 with TRBJ1-1, with 8 bases lining up with TRBD1. Germline loops: CDR1 LGHNT, CDR2 FRNRAP. This CDR3 spans 15 amino acids. The V and J ends lost 1 base and 5 bases, in that order; junction bases with no gene match: 6. DNA of the CDR3: TGTGCTAGTGGTTTGGGGCACAGGGGGGGAACTGAAGCTTTCTTT. Its translation: CASGLGHRGGTEAFF.

This clone appeared a single time. The chain links TRBV18 to TRBJ2-1; 10 bases fit TRBD1. The CDR3 spans 14 residues. Per germline, CDR1 KGHSH and CDR2 LQKENI. V gave up 6 bases and J gave up 7 bases; unmatched junction bases: 6. DNA for the CDR3: TGTGCCAGCTCCATGGACAGGGGGGAGAATGAGCAGTTCTTC. Its protein product is CASSMDRGENEQFF.

Details on this clone: Mismatch with germline at one junction end may stem from a read error. This sequence joins TRBV27 and TRBJ1-1; TRBD1 agrees at 7 bases. The CDR3 is 13 residues long. CDR1 and CDR2 (germline): MNHEY, SMNVEV (reference sequence). CDR3 in DNA: TGTGCCAGCAGTCCATATCCAGACAGGGAAGGTTTCTTT. It codes for CASSPYPDREGFF.

The V gene is TRBV7-8, the J gene TRBJ2-7, with TRBD1 matching 8 bases. There are 13 residues in the CDR3. Germline CDR1 SGHVS, CDR2 FQNEAQ. Trimming cost V 2 bases and J 10 bases; bases outside gene matches: 7. CDR3 sequence (DNA): TGTGCCAGCAGCTTACCTAACAGGGGGGAACAGTACTTC. This encodes CASSLPNRGEQYF.

The genes are TRBV5-8 and TRBJ1-1; D remains unclear. Germline V gene sequence: CDR1 SGHTS, CDR2 YDEGEE. Trimming cost V 0 bases and J 1 base, with 7 bases left between them. This CDR3 has 14 residues. The CDR3 is CASSLEHGNTEAFF. The CDR3 bases are TGTGCCAGCAGCTTGGAACATGGGAACACTGAAGCTTTCTTT.

This clone was observed a few times. This chain uses TRBV19 with TRBJ2-1; no reliable D call. Trimming shortened V by 6 bases and J by 5 bases, and 14 bases separated the two germline ends. This CDR3 comprises 14 residues. Germline V lookup: CDR1 LNHDA, CDR2 SQIVND (reference sequence). CDR3 residues: CASSTGGPNNEQFF. CDR3 nucleotide sequence: TGTGCCAGTAGCACCGGCGGCCCGAACAATGAGCAGTTCTTC. Filled out from reference TRBV19 and TRBJ2-1, the complete variable domain reads DGGITQSPKYLFRKEGQNVTLSCEQNLNHDAMYWYRQDPGQGLRLIYYSQIVNDFQKGDIAEGYSVSREKKESFPLTVTSAQKNPTAFYLCASSTGGPNNEQFFGPGTRLTVL.

V and J are TRBV28 and TRBJ1-6; weak D call: TRBD1 (6 bases). The CDR3 is made up of 15 amino acids. V was clipped by 6 bases and J by 6 bases, with 15 bases between them. Germline loops: CDR1 MDHEN, CDR2 SYDVKM. DNA for the CDR3: TGTGCCAGCAGACGAGATGACAGGAGTAATTCACCCCTCCACTTT. It translates to CASRRDDRSNSPLHF.

V gene TRBV6-6 combines with J gene TRBJ2-1; maybe TRBD2 (6 bases). V dropped 4 bases and J dropped 6 bases, with 10 bases sitting between them. The germline gives CDR1 MNHNY, CDR2 SVGAGI (reference sequence). The CDR3 has 13 amino acids. CDR3 coding DNA: TGTGCCAGCAGTTGGGGACTCTCCAATGAGCAGTTCTTC. This translates into CASSWGLSNEQFF.

The chain carries TRBV3-1 (or the pseudogene TRBV3-2) and TRBJ1-2; D is ambiguous. Trimming cost V 3 bases and J 6 bases, with 8 bases left between them. The V gene's germline CDR1 is LGHDT and CDR2 YNNKEL (reference sequence). This CDR3 spans 12 amino acids. The CDR3 region is CASSQTQNGYTF. CDR3 nucleotides: TGTGCCAGCAGCCAGACACAGAATGGCTACACCTTC.

This clone came up a few times. V is TRBV11-2 and J is TRBJ1-6, with TRBD1 matching over 7 bases. The CDR3 totals 13 residues. The V and J ends lost 8 bases and 8 bases, in that order; junction bases with no gene match: 6. The germline V gene has CDR1 SGHAT and CDR2 FQNNGV. The CDR3 loop is CASGRDSYSPLHF. The CDR3 coding sequence is TGTGCCAGCGGTAGGGACAGCTATTCACCCCTCCACTTT.

This chain connects TRBV27 to TRBJ1-1; D unclear. V was shortened by 3 bases and J by 0 bases, with 8 bases between the two germline ends. Germline V gives CDR1 MNHEY, CDR2 SMNVEV (reference sequence). This CDR3 spans 14 amino acids. CDR3 sequence reads: CASSFDFLNTEAFF. The CDR3 nucleotides are TGTGCCAGCAGTTTCGACTTTTTGAACACTGAAGCTTTCTTT.

This chain links TRBV27 with TRBJ2-7; 9 bases line up with TRBD1. There are 14 residues in the CDR3. The J segment lost 3 bases and the V segment lost 7 bases, leaving 7 bases of the junction unmatched. Germline CDR1 reads MNHEY; CDR2 reads SMNVEV (reference sequence). The CDR3 loop is CASTPGGQGYEQYF. CDR3 coding DNA: TGTGCCAGCACCCCGGGGGGACAGGGCTACGAGCAGTACTTC.

The CDR3 loop reads CASSPLDYYNTGELFF. The CDR3 coding sequence is TGTGCCAGCTCACCACTCGACTACTACAACACCGGGGAGCTGTTTTTT. J is TRBJ2-2 and V is TRBV18; possible D gene TRBD2, 5 bases. Germline V gene data show CDR1 as KGHSH and CDR2 as LQKENI. V was pared by 1 base and J by 2 bases, with 11 bases between. The CDR3 has 16 amino acids.

Only a few counts were recorded for this clone. The chain employs TRBV6-2 or TRBV6-3 and TRBJ1-1; 7 bases align to TRBD1. V dropped 6 bases and J dropped 0; count of bases not matched to a gene: 7. CDR3 length: 15 amino acids. Per the germline V gene, CDR1 is MNHEY and CDR2 is SVGEGT. DNA for the CDR3: TGTGCCAGCAGCAGATGGGACAGTATGAACACTGAAGCTTTCTTT. This encodes CASSRWDSMNTEAFF.

The chain joins TRBV7-8 to TRBJ1-2; no definite D call. CDR1 and CDR2 from the germline V gene are SGHVS and FQNEAQ. This CDR3 region has 14 residues. Trimming cost V 0 bases and J 5 bases, with 10 bases left between them. CDR3 region: CASSLAPATYGYTF. In nucleotides, the CDR3 is TGTGCCAGCAGCTTAGCACCTGCGACTTATGGCTACACCTTC.

In nucleotides, the CDR3 is TGTGCCAGCAGCTTAGGCGGGGGGGCCTACGAGCAGTACTTC. Its protein is CASSLGGGAYEQYF. J is TRBJ2-7 and V is TRBV7-3; TRBD2 agrees at 9 bases. The CDR3 length is 14 residues. The ends lost 2 bases at V and 2 bases at J; junction bases unmatched: 1. CDR1 is SGHTA, CDR2 FQGTGA, per germline.

The chain recombines TRBV10-3 with TRBJ1-1; no clear D. V was pared by 2 bases and J by 11 bases, with 9 bases between. The CDR3 totals 11 residues. Per germline, CDR1 ENHRY and CDR2 SYGVKD. The CDR3 region has the DNA TGTGCCATCAGTGAGCGTCAGGCGGCTTTCTTT. It yields the protein CAISERQAAFF.

The V and J genes are TRBV7-9 and TRBJ1-6; 7 bases are a match to TRBD1. CDR1 and CDR2 (germline): SEHNR, FQNEAQ (reference sequence). The length of the CDR3 is 17 residues. V shed 5 bases, J shed 0 bases, and the junction held 7 bases outside the gene matches. The CDR3 region is CASSTTGPSSYNSPLHF. The CDR3 coding sequence is TGTGCCAGCAGCACGACAGGGCCGAGCTCCTATAATTCACCCCTCCACTTT.

The chain carries TRBV20-1 and TRBJ1-1; tentative D call: TRBD1 (5 bases). Per germline, CDR1 DFQATT and CDR2 SNEGSKA (reference sequence). The V gene lost 4 bases and the J gene lost 8 bases, with 8 bases spanning the gap. CDR3 length equals 10 residues. This CDR3 is CSAIRQEAFF. In DNA form, the CDR3 reads TGCAGTGCTATAAGACAGGAAGCTTTCTTT.

The chain couples TRBV7-8 to TRBJ1-2; 9 bases fit TRBD1. This CDR3 is built from 13 residues. The germline V gene encodes CDR1 SGHVS and CDR2 FQNEAQ. V shed 5 bases, J shed 5 bases, and the junction held 3 bases outside the gene matches. The chain's CDR3 is CASSPGTGYGYTF. CDR3 in DNA: TGTGCCAGCAGCCCCGGGACAGGGTATGGCTACACCTTC.

The V call is TRBV5-1, the J call TRBJ2-3; TRBD1 is a possible D gene (5 bases). Per germline, CDR1 SGHRS and CDR2 YFSETQ. The V gene lost 2 bases and the J gene lost 4 bases, with 14 bases spanning the gap. This CDR3 comprises 15 residues. CDR3 DNA sequence: TGCGCCAGCAGCTTAAGGGGCAGTGGCCCAGATACGCAGTATTTT. Protein: CASSLRGSGPDTQYF.

As DNA, the CDR3 is TGTGCCAGTAGTATCGCCGGGACTTCTTACGACCTGGAGACCCAGTACTTC. This codes for CASSIAGTSYDLETQYF. This rearrangement joins TRBV19 to TRBJ2-5; TRBD2 is a possible D gene (6 bases). There are 17 residues in the CDR3. CDR1 and CDR2 (germline): LNHDA, SQIVND (reference sequence). Trimming left V 3 bases short and J 5 bases short, with 22 bases between.